A single sample is the source of the 20 T cell receptor beta chains below, sequenced in a study of post-analysis software for immune sequencing data. Unique molecular identifiers were carried by the TCR beta cDNA libraries. TCRdb re-called the PCR reads through MiXCR, storing one row per CDR3 protein. The sample has under 200,000 distinct CDR3 sequences; 36% are singletons. The input for sequencing was blood, taken after autologous hematopoietic stem cell transplantation. The receptor set was obtained from a girl aged 10 to 17 with multiple sclerosis.

Only a few counts were recorded for this clonotype. For the CDR3, the DNA is TGCAGCGTTGACGGCGCTAGATCCGCCGCAAGGGCCCCCTACAATGAGCAGTTCTTC. Its translation is CSVDGARSAARAPYNEQFF. The chain has TRBV29-1 and TRBJ2-1; unclear D gene. CDR1 and CDR2 (germline): SQVTM, ANQGSEA. The CDR3 consists of 19 residues. The V end lost 3 bases, the J end lost 2 bases, and 26 bases lay between the germline ends.

The chain links TRBV28 to TRBJ1-1; tentatively, D is TRBD1 (5 bases). There are 15 residues in the CDR3. Germline V CDR1 and CDR2: MDHEN, SYDVKM. The V gene lost 7 bases and the J gene lost 2 bases, with 17 bases spanning the gap. The CDR3 protein is CASNRPDSGNTEAFF. The CDR3 nucleotides read TGTGCCAGCAACCGGCCCGACAGCGGAAACACTGAAGCTTTCTTT.

This clonotype turned up a few times. As DNA, the CDR3 is TGTGCCAGCAGTCCCCGGGGCCCGAGCAATCAGCCCCAGCATTTT. Protein: CASSPRGPSNQPQHF. The rearrangement links TRBV9 to TRBJ1-5; a weak D match, TRBD1 (5 bases). Between the trimmed V and J ends, which lost 5 bases and 1 base, there was a span of 13 bases. Per germline, CDR1 SGDLS and CDR2 YYNGEE. The CDR3 runs to 15 residues.

This clonotype was counted a few times. This chain uses TRBV12-3 or TRBV12-4 with TRBJ2-1, with D possibly being TRBD2 (5 bases). V was cut by 5 bases and J by 8 bases, with 19 bases left in between. The length of the CDR3 is 15 residues. The CDR3 DNA reads TGTGCCAGCAGTCTACCGGGATACCCGTTGGATGAGCAGTTCTTC. Protein: CASSLPGYPLDEQFF.

This clonotype was counted many times. The chain carries TRBV29-1 and TRBJ2-5; 7 nucleotides agree with TRBD1. Trimming cost V 5 bases and J 1 base; bases outside gene matches: 1. Germline V gene lookup returns CDR1 SQVTM and CDR2 ANQGSEA. CDR3 length: 12 residues. The CDR3 bases are TGCAGCGTTACAGGGGTCCAAGAGACCCAGTACTTC. Translation: CSVTGVQETQYF.

The chain combines TRBV25-1 with TRBJ2-3, with D unresolved. CDR1 is MGHDK, CDR2 SYGVNS, per germline. The CDR3 loop spans 17 amino acids. V lost 0 bases and J lost 0, with 13 bases in between. The DNA for the CDR3 is TGTGCCAGCAGTGAATACTTCGAGGCGGAAAGCACAGATACGCAGTATTTT. Amino acids: CASSEYFEAESTDTQYF.

This clonotype was found a few times. The rearrangement uses TRBV12-3 or TRBV12-4 and TRBJ2-3, with TRBD2 identical over 7 bases. The CDR3 sequence is 13 residues long. V shed 6 bases and J 0 bases; nucleotides not matched to a gene: 0. CDR3 nucleotide sequence: TGTGCCAGCAGGGGAGGGAGCACAGATACGCAGTATTTT. It specifies CASRGGSTDTQYF.

Only a few counts were recorded for this clonotype. The chain employs TRBV25-1 and TRBJ1-2; 7 bases align to TRBD1. Germline CDR1 and CDR2: MGHDK and SYGVNS. V dropped 2 bases and J dropped 1; count of bases not matched to a gene: 4. The CDR3 is 15 residues long. The CDR3 DNA is TGTGCCAGCAGTGAAAACCGGGACAGTAACTATGGCTACACCTTC. This encodes CASSENRDSNYGYTF.

In this sample, this clonotype turned up a few times. This chain joins TRBV10-3 and TRBJ1-1; D is possibly TRBD1 (5 bases). The CDR3 has 13 residues. V was clipped by 11 bases and J by 0 bases, with 13 bases between them. CDR1 ENHRY and CDR2 SYGVKD come from the germline V gene. The CDR3 coding sequence is TGTGCCCTCCGAGGACACTTGAACACTGAAGCTTTCTTT. This encodes CALRGHLNTEAFF.

This clonotype has ten or more counts. J is TRBJ2-1 and V is TRBV5-1; 13 nucleotides line up with TRBD2. This CDR3 contains 16 residues. The J segment lost 3 bases and the V segment lost 2 bases, leaving 2 bases of the junction unmatched. Germline V lookup: CDR1 SGHRS, CDR2 YFSETQ. The CDR3 sequence is CASSFRLAGGYNEQFF. For the CDR3, the DNA is TGCGCCAGCAGCTTCCGACTAGCGGGAGGCTACAATGAGCAGTTCTTC. Using reference TRBV5-1 and TRBJ2-1 for the parts outside the CDR3, the full variable domain is KAGVTQTPRYLIKTRGQQVTLSCSPISGHRSVSWYQQTPGQGLQFLFEYFSETQRNKGNFPGRFSGRQFSNSRSEMNVSTLELGDSALYLCASSFRLAGGYNEQFFGPGTRLTVL.

This clonotype was found a few times. The chain has TRBV7-2 and TRBJ2-1; D unresolved. V lost 0 bases and J lost 9, with 9 bases in between. This CDR3 is built from 13 residues. Germline CDR1 is SGHTA and CDR2 is FQGNSA. CDR3 amino acids: CASSLAIVGEQFF. The CDR3 bases are TGTGCCAGCAGCTTAGCTATTGTAGGTGAGCAGTTCTTC.

This clonotype is labeled as medium-sized. The CDR3 spells CSAGQGAYEQYF. The CDR3 nucleotides are TGCAGCGCCGGACAGGGGGCCTACGAGCAGTACTTC. The V call is TRBV29-1, the J call TRBJ2-7; TRBD1 matches 10 bases. Trimming removed 7 bases from V and 2 bases from J; junction bases left unmatched: 2. This CDR3 spans 12 amino acids. Germline V lookup: CDR1 SQVTM, CDR2 ANQGSEA.

Note on this clonotype: Being one base from a much bigger clone, this may be a read error. The chain recombines TRBV4-3 with TRBJ2-1, with TRBD2 as a possible D gene (6 bases). The J call is uncertain, as TRBJ2-7 better fits the DNA end. CDR1 LGHNA and CDR2 YSLEER come from the germline V gene. There are 16 residues in the CDR3. The CDR3 spells CASSPRASASYNEQYF. Written as DNA, the CDR3 is TGCGCCAGCAGCCCCCGGGCTAGCGCCTCCTACAATGAGCAGTACTTC.

This clonotype was counted only a few times. V usage is TRBV20-1 and J usage is TRBJ2-5; the D gene could be TRBD1 or TRBD2 (5 bases each). The CDR3 has 14 residues. Germline CDR1 reads DFQATT; CDR2 reads SNEGSKA (reference sequence). V lost 6 bases to trimming and J lost 1 base, with 15 bases between them. CDR3 sequence: CSATPGRSQETQYF. The CDR3 DNA is TGCAGTGCCACGCCGGGACGGAGCCAAGAGACCCAGTACTTC.

The gene calls are TRBV7-8 and TRBJ2-3; D possibly corresponds to TRBD2 (6 bases). The CDR3 spans 15 residues. Trimming took 5 bases from V and 6 from J, leaving 18 bases between them. Per germline, CDR1 SGHVS and CDR2 FQNEAQ. Here the CDR3 reads CASSLLGAGMDTQYF. The CDR3 nucleotides are TGTGCCAGCAGCCTCCTTGGGGCGGGAATGGATACGCAGTATTTT.

This clonotype occurred a few times. V and J are TRBV28 and TRBJ1-5, with D perhaps TRBD1 (6 bases). Germline V CDR1 and CDR2: MDHEN, SYDVKM. This CDR3 is 14 amino acids long. Trimming took 3 bases from V and 7 from J, leaving 13 bases between them. The CDR3 reads CASSFVSRGQPQHF. The CDR3 bases are TGTGCCAGCAGTTTTGTGTCCAGGGGCCAGCCCCAGCATTTT.

This clonotype was seen more than once but under ten times. V and J are TRBV5-8 and TRBJ2-1; 10 nucleotides line up with TRBD2. The CDR3 runs to 20 residues. Germline-derived CDR1 and CDR2 are SGHTS and YDEGEE. Trimming took 1 base from V and 4 from J; bases not matched to a gene: 17. DNA of the CDR3: TGTGCCAGCAGCTTGTCCCGGTGGAGCGGGAGGGCCTATACTTACAATGAGCAGTTCTTC. Translated: CASSLSRWSGRAYTYNEQFF.

The chain couples TRBV5-1 to TRBJ2-7; D is ambiguous. Germline CDR1 reads SGHRS; CDR2 reads YFSETQ. The V and J ends lost 3 bases and 0 bases respectively, with 16 bases between them. This CDR3 has 16 residues. The CDR3 here is CASSSNTLVGSYEQYF. The CDR3 region has the DNA TGCGCCAGCAGCTCGAACACGCTAGTGGGCTCCTACGAGCAGTACTTC.

With respect to this clonotype: No conserved phenylalanine or tryptophan is present at the end of the CDR3, so a read error is the likely explanation. V usage is TRBV24-1 and J usage is TRBJ1-1, with D perhaps matching TRBD1 (5 bases). In germline, CDR1 is KGHDR, CDR2 SFDVKD. The CDR3 runs to 13 residues. The V and J ends lost 0 bases and 6 bases respectively, with 7 bases between them. The CDR3 region has the DNA TGTGCCACCAGTGATTTGGAGGGGTCTGAAGCTTTCTTA. It translates to CATSDLEGSEAFL.

The sample holds one count of this clonotype. V is TRBV5-5 and J is TRBJ1-1; a possible D gene is TRBD1 (6 bases). The germline V and J ends were trimmed by 4 bases and 5 bases, with 15 bases remaining between them. This CDR3 is 14 amino acids long. Looked up from germline, CDR1 is SGHKS and CDR2 is YYEKEE (reference sequence). The CDR3 DNA reads TGTGCCAGCAGCATCCGGACAGAGTGGACTGAAGCTTTCTTT. Its protein is CASSIRTEWTEAFF.